Sequencing of this T cell receptor (beta chain) was carried out in a study of regulatory T cells in long-lasting Graves disease. With 6 bases removed from V and 3 bases from J, the gap between germline ends came to 12 bases. CDR3 size: 13 residues. The V gene's germline CDR1 is DFQATT and CDR2 SNEGSKA (reference sequence). Documented time point: newly diagnosed GD, antithyroid drugs for less than 3 months. Construction of the TCR library relied on RNA isolated from PBMCs. Building the TCR beta libraries relied on iRepertoire HTBI primers, and CDR3 regions underwent Arm-PCR. Each CDR3 protein gets one entry after TCRdb re-called the multiplex PCR reads with MiXCR. The data hold about 470,000 distinct CDR3 sequences, with 15% to 20% observed a single time. This clonotype was counted ten times or more. This sample also appeared in a second study, on T cells in Graves' hyperthyroidism and ophthalmopathy. As that report states: Patients were aged 18 to 65, had disease duration under 2 months, and had newly diagnosed hyperthyroidism. First-round RT-PCR of the TCR CDR3 relied on the HTBI primer set.

The sequenced sample was peripheral blood mononuclear cells (PBMCs), obtained at new diagnosis, from a patient treated with antithyroid drugs. This receptor was taken from a man in his forties with Graves disease. V usage is TRBV20-1 and J usage is TRBJ2-1; TRBD2 is a possible D gene (6 bases). The CDR3 sequence is CSAIGRGYNEQFF. CDR3 bases: TGCAGTGCCATCGGGAGAGGCTACAATGAGCAGTTCTTC.